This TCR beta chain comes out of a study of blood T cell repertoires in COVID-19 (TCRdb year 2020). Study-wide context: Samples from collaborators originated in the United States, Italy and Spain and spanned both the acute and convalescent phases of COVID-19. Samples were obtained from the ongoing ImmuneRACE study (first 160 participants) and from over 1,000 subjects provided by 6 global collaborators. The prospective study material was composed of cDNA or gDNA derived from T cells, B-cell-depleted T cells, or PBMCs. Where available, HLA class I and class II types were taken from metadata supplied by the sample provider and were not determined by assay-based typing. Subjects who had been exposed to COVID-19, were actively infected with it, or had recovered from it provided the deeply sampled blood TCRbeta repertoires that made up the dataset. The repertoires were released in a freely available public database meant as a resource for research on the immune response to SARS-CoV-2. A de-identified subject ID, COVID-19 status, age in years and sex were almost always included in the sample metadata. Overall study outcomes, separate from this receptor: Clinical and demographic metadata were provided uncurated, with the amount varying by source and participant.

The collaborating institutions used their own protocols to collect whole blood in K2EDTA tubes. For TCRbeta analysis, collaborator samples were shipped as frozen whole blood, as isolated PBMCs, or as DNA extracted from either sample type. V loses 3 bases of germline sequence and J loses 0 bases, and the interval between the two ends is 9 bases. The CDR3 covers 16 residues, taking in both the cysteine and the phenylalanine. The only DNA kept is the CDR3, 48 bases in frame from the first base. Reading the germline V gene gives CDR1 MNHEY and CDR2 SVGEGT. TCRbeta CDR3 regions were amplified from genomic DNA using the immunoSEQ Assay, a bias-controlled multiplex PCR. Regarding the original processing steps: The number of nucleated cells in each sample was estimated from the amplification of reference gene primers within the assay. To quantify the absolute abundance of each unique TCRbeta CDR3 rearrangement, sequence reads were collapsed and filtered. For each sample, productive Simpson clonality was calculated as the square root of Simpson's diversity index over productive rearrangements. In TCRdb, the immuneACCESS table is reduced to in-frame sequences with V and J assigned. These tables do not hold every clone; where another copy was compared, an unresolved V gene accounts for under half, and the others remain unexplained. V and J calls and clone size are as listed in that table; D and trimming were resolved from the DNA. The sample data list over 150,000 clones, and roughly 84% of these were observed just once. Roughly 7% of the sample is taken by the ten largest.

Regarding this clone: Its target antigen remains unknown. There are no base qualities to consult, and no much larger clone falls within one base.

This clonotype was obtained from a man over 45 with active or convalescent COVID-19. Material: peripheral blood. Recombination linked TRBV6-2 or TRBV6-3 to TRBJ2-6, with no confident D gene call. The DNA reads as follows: TGTGCCAGCAGTTATCCAGGATACTCTGGGGCCAACGTCCTGACTTTC. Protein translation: CASSYPGYSGANVLTF.